Sequencing of this T cell receptor beta chain was carried out in a study of T cell responses to AZD1222 COVID-19 vaccine. Study-wide results and limits: White British ancestry dominated among donors, who included more females, and clonal diversity was possibly underestimated.

Germline lookup yields CDR1 KGHSY and CDR2 FQNENV. After removal of 2 bases from V and 6 bases from J, the junction contained 1 base not matched to a gene. The CDR3 totals 14 residues. Note on this clone: Antigen unknown.

The data were produced by immunoSEQ multiplex PCR, yet TCRdb's version contains in-frame clones alone and is incomplete. The sample has 65,000 to 70,000 clones, about nine tenths seen once. Sequencing used peripheral blood, obtained on day 0 of AZD1222 vaccination. The chain uses TRBV16 and TRBJ1-5; 10 bases fit TRBD1. This TCR was recovered from an adult in good health. The CDR3 loop reads CASSQRQGAQPQHF. The CDR3, as DNA: TGTGCCAGCAGCCAAAGACAGGGGGCTCAGCCCCAGCATTTT.